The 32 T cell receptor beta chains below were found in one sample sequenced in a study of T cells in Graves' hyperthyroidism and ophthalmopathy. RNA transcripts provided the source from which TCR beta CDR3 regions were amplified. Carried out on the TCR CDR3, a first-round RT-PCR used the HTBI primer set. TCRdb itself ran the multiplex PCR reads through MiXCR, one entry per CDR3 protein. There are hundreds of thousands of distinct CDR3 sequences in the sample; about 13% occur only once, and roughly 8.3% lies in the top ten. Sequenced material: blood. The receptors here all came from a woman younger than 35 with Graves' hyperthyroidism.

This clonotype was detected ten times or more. The CDR3 sequence: CASSLGPSGKETQYF. The CDR3 bases are TGTGCCAGCAGCTTGGGTCCTAGCGGCAAAGAGACCCAGTACTTC. The rearrangement uses TRBV5-4 and TRBJ2-5, with 7 bases fitting TRBD2. The V gene's germline CDR1 is SGHNT and CDR2 YYREEE (reference sequence). J gave up 3 bases and V 0 bases, and 5 bases lay outside the gene matches. The CDR3 spans 15 residues. The whole variable domain, remainder taken from reference TRBV5-4 and TRBJ2-5, is ETGVTQSPTHLIKTRGQQVTLRCSSQSGHNTVSWYQQALGQGPQFIFQYYREEENGRGNFPPRFSGLQFPNYSSELNVNALELDDSALYLCASSLGPSGKETQYFGPGTRLLVL.

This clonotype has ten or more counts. CDR3 in amino acids: CATSEEGRARTFF. DNA of the CDR3: TGTGCCACCAGTGAGGAAGGGCGGGCGAGGACTTTCTTT. This chain joins TRBV24-1 and TRBJ1-1; no reliable D call. V was trimmed by 4 bases and J by 12 bases, leaving 17 bases between them. Germline CDR1 is KGHDR and CDR2 is SFDVKD. This CDR3 is 13 amino acids long.

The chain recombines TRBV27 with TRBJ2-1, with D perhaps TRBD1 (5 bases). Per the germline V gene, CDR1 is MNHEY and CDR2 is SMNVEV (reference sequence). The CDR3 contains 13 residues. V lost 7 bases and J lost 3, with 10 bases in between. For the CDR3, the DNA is TGTGCCAGCACCGCGACAGACTACAATGAGCAGTTCTTC. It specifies CASTATDYNEQFF.

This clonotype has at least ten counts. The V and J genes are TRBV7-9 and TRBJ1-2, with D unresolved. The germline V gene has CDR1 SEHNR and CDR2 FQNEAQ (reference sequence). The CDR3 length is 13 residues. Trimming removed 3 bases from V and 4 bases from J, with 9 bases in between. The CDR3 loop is CASSFKVSYGYTF. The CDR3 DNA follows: TGTGCCAGCAGCTTTAAAGTCAGCTATGGCTACACCTTC.

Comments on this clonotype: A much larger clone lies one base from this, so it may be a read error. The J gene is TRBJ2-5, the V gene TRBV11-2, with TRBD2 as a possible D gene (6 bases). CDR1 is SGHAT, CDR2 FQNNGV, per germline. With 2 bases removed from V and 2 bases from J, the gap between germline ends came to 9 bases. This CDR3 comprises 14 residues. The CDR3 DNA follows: TGTGCCAGCAGCTTAACGGGGACTCAAGAGACCCAGTACTTC. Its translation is CASSLTGTQETQYF.

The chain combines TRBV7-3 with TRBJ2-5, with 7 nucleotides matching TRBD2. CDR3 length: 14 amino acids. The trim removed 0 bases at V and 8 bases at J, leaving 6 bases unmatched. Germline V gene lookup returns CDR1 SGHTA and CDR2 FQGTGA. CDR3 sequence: CASSLTSSGDTQYF. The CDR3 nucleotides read TGTGCCAGCAGCTTAACTTCCAGCGGGGATACCCAGTACTTC.

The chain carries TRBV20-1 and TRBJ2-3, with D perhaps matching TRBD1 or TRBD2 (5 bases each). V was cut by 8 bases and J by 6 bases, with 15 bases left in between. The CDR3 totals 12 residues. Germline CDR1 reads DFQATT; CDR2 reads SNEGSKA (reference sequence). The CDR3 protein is CSLPGPGDTQYF. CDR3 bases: TGCAGTCTACCGGGGCCAGGGGATACGCAGTATTTT.

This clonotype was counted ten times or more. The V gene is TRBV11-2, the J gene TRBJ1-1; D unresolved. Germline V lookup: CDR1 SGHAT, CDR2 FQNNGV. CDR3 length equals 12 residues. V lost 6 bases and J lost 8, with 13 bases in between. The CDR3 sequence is CASRSIGPEAFF. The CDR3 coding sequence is TGTGCCAGCAGGTCTATCGGCCCCGAAGCTTTCTTT.

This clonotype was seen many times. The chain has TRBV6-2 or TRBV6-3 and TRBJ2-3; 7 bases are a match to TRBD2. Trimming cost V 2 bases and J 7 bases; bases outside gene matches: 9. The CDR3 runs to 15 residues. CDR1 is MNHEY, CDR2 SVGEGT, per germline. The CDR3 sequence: CASSYEAGERYTQYF. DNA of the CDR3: TGTGCCAGCAGTTACGAGGCGGGAGAAAGGTATACGCAGTATTTT.

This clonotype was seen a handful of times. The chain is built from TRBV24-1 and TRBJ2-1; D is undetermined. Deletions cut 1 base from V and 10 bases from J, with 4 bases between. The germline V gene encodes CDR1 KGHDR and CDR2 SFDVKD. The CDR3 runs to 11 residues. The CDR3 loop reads CATSDFDEQFF. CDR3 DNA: TGTGCCACCAGTGATTTTGACGAGCAGTTCTTC.

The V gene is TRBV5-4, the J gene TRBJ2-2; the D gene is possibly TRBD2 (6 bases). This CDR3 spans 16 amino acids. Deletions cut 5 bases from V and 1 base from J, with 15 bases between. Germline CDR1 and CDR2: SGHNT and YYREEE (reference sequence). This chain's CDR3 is CASSSIRDLNTGELFF. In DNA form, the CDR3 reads TGTGCCAGCAGTTCTATCAGGGACTTGAACACCGGGGAGCTGTTTTTT.

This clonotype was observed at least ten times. The CDR3 region has the DNA TGCGCCAGCAGCTCCGAAGACGGCGGTAATTCACCCCTCCACTTT. It yields the protein CASSSEDGGNSPLHF. The rearrangement uses TRBV5-1 and TRBJ1-6; D uncertain. Trimming shortened V by 3 bases and J by 6 bases, and 13 bases separated the two germline ends. The germline V gene has CDR1 SGHRS and CDR2 YFSETQ. This CDR3 contains 15 residues. The whole variable domain, filled in from reference TRBV5-1 and TRBJ1-6, reads KAGVTQTPRYLIKTRGQQVTLSCSPISGHRSVSWYQQTPGQGLQFLFEYFSETQRNKGNFPGRFSGRQFSNSRSEMNVSTLELGDSALYLCASSSEDGGNSPLHFGNGTRLTVT.

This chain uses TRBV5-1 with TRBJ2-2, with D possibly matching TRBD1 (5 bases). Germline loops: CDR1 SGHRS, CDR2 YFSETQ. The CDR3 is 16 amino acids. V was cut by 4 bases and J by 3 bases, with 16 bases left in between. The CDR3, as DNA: TGCGCCAGCAGCCCTAGGGGTGTTTATGACACCGGGGAGCTGTTTTTT. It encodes CASSPRGVYDTGELFF.

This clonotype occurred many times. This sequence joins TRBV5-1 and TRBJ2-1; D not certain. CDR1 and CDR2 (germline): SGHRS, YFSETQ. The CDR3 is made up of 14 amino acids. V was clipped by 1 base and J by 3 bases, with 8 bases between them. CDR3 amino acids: CASSLYDNYNEQFF. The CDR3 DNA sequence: TGCGCCAGCAGCTTGTATGACAACTACAATGAGCAGTTCTTC.

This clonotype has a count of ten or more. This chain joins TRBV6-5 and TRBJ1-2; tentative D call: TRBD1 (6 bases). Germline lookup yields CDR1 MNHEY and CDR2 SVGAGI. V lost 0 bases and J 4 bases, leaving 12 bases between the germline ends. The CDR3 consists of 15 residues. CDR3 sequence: CASSYSGHSIYGYTF. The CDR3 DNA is TGTGCCAGCAGTTACTCGGGACACTCGATCTATGGCTACACCTTC.

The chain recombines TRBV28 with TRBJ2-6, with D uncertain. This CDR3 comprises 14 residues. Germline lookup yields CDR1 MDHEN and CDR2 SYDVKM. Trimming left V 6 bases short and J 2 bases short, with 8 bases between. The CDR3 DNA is TGTGCCAGCAGGGAAGGGACTGGGGCCAACGTCCTGACTTTC. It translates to CASREGTGANVLTF. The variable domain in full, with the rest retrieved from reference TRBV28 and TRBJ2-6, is DVKVTQSSRYLVKRTGEKVFLECVQDMDHENMFWYRQDPGLGLRLIYFSYDVKMKEKGDIPEGYSVSREKKERFSLILESASTNQTSMYLCASREGTGANVLTFGAGSRLTVL.

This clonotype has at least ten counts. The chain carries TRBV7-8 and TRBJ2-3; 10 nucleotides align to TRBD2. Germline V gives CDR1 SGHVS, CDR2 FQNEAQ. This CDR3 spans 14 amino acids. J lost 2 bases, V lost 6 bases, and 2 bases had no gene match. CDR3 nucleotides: TGTGCCAGCAGTCTAGCGGGGGACACAGATACGCAGTATTTT. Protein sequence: CASSLAGDTDTQYF.

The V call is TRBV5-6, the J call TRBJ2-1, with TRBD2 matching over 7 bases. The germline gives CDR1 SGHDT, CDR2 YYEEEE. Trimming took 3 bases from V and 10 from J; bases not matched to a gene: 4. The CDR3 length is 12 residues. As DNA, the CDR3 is TGTGCCAGCAGCTCCACTAGCGCCGAGCAGTTCTTC. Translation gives CASSSTSAEQFF.

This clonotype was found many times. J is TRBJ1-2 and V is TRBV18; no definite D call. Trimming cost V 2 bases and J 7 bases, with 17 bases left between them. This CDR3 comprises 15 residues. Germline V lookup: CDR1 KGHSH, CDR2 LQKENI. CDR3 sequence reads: CASSPARTFRGGYTF. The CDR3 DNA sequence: TGTGCCAGCTCACCAGCAAGGACCTTCCGAGGTGGCTACACCTTC.

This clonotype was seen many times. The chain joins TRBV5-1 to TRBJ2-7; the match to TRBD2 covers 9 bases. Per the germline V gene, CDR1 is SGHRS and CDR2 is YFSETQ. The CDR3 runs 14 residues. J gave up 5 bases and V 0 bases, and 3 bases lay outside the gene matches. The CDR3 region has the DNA TGCGCCAGCAGCTTGGTTCTAGCGGGAAACGAGCAGTACTTC. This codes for CASSLVLAGNEQYF.

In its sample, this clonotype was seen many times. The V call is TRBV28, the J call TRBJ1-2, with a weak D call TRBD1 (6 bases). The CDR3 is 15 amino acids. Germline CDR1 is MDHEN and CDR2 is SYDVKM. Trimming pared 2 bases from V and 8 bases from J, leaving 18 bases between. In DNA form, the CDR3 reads TGTGCCAGCAGTTTACGACAGGTCCATTTGTTCGGCTACACCTTC. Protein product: CASSLRQVHLFGYTF.

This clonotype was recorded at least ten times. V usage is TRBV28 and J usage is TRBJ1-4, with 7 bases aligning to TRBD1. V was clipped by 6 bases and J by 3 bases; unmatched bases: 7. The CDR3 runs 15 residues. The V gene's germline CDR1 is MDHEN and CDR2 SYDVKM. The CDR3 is CASSQTGAANEKLFF. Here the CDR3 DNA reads TGTGCCAGCAGCCAAACAGGGGCGGCTAATGAAAAACTGTTTTTT.

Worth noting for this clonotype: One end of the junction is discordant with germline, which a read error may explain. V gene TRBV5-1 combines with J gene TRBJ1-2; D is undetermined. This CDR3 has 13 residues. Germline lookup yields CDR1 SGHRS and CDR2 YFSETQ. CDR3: CASGLGDNYGYTF. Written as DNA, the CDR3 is TGCGCCAGCGGCTTGGGTGACAACTATGGCTACACCTTC. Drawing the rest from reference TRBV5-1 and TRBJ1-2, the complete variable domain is KAGVTQTPRYLIKTRGQQVTLSCSPISGHRSVSWYQQTPGQGLQFLFEYFSETQRNKGNFPGRFSGRQFSNSRSEMNVSTLELGDSALYLCASGLGDNYGYTFGSGTRLTVV.

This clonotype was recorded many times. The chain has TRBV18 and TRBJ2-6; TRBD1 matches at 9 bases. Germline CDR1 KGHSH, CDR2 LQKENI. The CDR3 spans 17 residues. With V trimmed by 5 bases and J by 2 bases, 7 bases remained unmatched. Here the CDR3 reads CASSSQGTGPGANVLTF. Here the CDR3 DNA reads TGTGCCAGCTCATCTCAAGGGACAGGGCCTGGGGCCAACGTCCTGACTTTC. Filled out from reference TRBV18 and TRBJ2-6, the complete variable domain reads NAGVMQNPRHLVRRRGQEARLRCSPMKGHSHVYWYRQLPEEGLKFMVYLQKENIIDESGMPKERFSAEFPKEGPSILRIQQVVRGDSAAYFCASSSQGTGPGANVLTFGAGSRLTVL.

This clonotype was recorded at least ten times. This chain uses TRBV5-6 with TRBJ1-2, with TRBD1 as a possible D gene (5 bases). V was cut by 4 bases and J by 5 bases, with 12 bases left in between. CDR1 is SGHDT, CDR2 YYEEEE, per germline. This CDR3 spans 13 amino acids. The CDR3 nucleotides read TGTGCCAGCAGCCGAGGGCAGGGTTATGGCTACACCTTC. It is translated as CASSRGQGYGYTF.

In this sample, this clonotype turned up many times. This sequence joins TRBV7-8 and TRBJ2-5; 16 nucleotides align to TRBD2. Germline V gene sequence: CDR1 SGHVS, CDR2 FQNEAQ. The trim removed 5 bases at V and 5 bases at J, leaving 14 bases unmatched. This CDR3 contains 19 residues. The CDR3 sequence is CASSPTGTSGRASGETQYF. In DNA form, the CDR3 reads TGTGCCAGCAGCCCCACCGGGACTAGCGGGAGGGCCTCTGGGGAGACCCAGTACTTC.

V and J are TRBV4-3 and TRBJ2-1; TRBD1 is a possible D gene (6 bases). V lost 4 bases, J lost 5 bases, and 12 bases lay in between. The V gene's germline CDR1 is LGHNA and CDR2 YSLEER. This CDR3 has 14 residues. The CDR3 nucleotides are TGCGCCAGCAGCCCCGGGACACCAAACAATGAGCAGTTCTTC. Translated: CASSPGTPNNEQFF.

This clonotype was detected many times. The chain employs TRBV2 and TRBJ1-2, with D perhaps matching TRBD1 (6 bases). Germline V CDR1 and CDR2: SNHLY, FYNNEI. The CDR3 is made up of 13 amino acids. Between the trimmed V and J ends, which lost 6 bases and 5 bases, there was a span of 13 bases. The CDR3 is CASRSGAVYGYTF. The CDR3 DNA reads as TGTGCCAGCAGATCGGGGGCGGTGTATGGCTACACCTTC.

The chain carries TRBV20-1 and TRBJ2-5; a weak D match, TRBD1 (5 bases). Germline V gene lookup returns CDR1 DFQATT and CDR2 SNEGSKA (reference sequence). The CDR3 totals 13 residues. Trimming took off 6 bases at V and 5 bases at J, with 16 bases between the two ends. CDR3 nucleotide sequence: TGCAGTGCCCAACTTCCCCACAGGGAGACCCAGTACTTC. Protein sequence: CSAQLPHRETQYF.

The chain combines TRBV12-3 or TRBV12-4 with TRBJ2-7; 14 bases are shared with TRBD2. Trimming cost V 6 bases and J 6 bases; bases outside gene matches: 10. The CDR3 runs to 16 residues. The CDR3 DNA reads TGTGCCAGCAGATCAGGGACTAGCGGGAGCATCAGCGAGCAGTACTTC. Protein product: CASRSGTSGSISEQYF.

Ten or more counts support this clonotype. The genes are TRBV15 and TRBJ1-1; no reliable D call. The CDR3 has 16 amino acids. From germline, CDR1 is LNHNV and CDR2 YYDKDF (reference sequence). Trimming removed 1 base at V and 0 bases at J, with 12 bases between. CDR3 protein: CATSRVGRSMNTEAFF. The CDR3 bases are TGTGCCACCAGCAGAGTCGGCAGGTCGATGAACACTGAAGCTTTCTTT.

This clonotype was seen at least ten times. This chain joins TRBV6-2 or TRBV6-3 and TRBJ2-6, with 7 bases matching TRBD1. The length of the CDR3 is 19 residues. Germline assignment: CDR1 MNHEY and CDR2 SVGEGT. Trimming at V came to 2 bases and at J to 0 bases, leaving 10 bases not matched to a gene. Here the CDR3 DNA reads TGTGCCAGCAGTTACACCGATGGACAGGCCAACTCTGGGGCCAACGTCCTGACTTTC. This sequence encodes CASSYTDGQANSGANVLTF.